This T cell receptor beta chain is drawn from a study of response to subunit inactivated influenza vaccine. Each CDR3 protein gets one entry after TCRdb re-called the RT-PCR reads with MiXCR. The table shows a few hundred thousand distinct CDR3 sequences, with approximately 11% occurring only once. Germline V gene data show CDR1 as KGHSH and CDR2 as LQKENI. This CDR3 contains 13 residues. V lost 3 bases to trimming and J lost 6 bases, with 10 bases between them. The same sample was also studied in work on T cells expressing NK-cell markers. Per that study: Libraries used 5'RACE template switching adding universal primer site and UMIs. Roughly 6 donors had dominant NKG2C+ clonotypes that comprised about 1.0-7.0% of their CD8+ T cells. The HCMV specificity of the expanded NKG2C+ T cell clones stayed unresolved.

The chain combines TRBV18 with TRBJ2-3; D not resolved. The sequencing here drew on PBMCs from blood, taken on the day of vaccination. The receptor's source is a man aged 50-60 years who received an inactivated influenza vaccine. The CDR3 bases are TGTGCCAGCTCACCCCCCCAGGAGGATACGCAGTATTTT. Encoded protein: CASSPPQEDTQYF.